The clone carrying this T cell receptor beta chain was detected a few times. The sample belongs to a study of T-cell reconstitution after alpha-beta-depleted transplantation in children. Unique molecular identifiers were incorporated during preparation of the TCRbeta library. TCRdb re-analysed the PCR reads in MiXCR, keeping a single row per CDR3 protein. The sample contains about 540,000 distinct CDR3 sequences, roughly 18% of which appear only once. From germline, CDR1 is SGHRS and CDR2 YFSETQ. This CDR3 region has 18 residues. V dropped 0 bases and J dropped 2; count of bases not matched to a gene: 7.

This TCR was recovered from a human donor who donated a stem cell graft to a child with acute lymphoblastic leukemia. The rearrangement links TRBV5-1 to TRBJ2-1; TRBD2 matches at 11 bases. The source material was PBMCs from the stem cell graft donor, sampled from the stem cell graft. CDR3 bases: TGCGCCAGCAGCTTGGGCCTAGCGGGAGGAGGTGCCTACAATGAGCAGTTCTTC. Translated, it gives CASSLGLAGGGAYNEQFF.